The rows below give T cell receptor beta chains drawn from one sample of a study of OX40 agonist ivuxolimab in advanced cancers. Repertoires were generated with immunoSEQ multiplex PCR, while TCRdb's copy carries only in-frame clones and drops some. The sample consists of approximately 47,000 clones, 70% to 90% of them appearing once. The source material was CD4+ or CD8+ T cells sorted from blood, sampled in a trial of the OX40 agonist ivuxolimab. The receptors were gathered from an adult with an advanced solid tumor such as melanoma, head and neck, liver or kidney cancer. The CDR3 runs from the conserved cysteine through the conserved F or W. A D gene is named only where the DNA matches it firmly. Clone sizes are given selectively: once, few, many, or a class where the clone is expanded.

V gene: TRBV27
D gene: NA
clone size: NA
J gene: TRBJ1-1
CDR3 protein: CASTDTSEASPEAFF
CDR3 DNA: TGTGCCAGCACCGACACTTCCGAAGCGAGCCCTGAAGCTTTCTTT

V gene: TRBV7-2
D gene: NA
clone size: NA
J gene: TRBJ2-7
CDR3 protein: CASSDGEQYF
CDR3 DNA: TGTGCCAGCAGTGACGGTGAGCAGTACTTC

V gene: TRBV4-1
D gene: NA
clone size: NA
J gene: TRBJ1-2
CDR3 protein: CASSQGPGTGWGYTF
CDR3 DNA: TGCGCCAGCAGCCAAGGACCTGGGACGGGTTGGGGCTACACCTTC

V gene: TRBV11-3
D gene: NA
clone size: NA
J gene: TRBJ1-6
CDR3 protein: CASSLEDSPLHF
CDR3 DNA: TGTGCCAGCAGCTTAGAGGATTCACCCCTCCACTTT

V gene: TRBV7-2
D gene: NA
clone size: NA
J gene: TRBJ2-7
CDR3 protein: CASSLEGWGPGYEQYF
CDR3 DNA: TGTGCCAGCAGCTTAGAGGGTTGGGGTCCGGGGTACGAGCAGTACTTC

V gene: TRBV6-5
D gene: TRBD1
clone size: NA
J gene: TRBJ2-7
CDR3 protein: CASNHPGQGVYEQYF
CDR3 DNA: TGTGCCAGTAACCATCCGGGACAGGGGGTTTACGAGCAGTACTTC

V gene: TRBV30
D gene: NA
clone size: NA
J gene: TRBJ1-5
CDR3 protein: CAWSVPTREQGGNNQPQHF
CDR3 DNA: TGTGCCTGGAGTGTACCCACCCGGGAGCAGGGAGGTAACAATCAGCCCCAGCATTTT

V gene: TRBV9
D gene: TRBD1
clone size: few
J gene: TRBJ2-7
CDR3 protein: CASSAGTGELEQYF
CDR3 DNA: TGTGCCAGCAGCGCGGGGACAGGGGAGCTCGAGCAGTACTTC

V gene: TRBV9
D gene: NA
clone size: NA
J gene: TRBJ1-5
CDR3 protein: CASSGGGQHQPQHF
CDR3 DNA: TGTGCCAGCAGCGGTGGGGGACAACATCAGCCCCAGCATTTT

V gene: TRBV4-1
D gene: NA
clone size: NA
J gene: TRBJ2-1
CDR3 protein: CASSQEGPGTKFYNEQFF
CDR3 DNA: TGCGCCAGCAGCCAAGAAGGCCCCGGGACAAAATTTTACAATGAGCAGTTCTTC

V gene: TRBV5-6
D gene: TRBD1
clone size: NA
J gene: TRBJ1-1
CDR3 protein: CASSWETGVPEAFF
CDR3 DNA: TGTGCCAGCAGCTGGGAAACAGGGGTCCCTGAAGCTTTCTTT

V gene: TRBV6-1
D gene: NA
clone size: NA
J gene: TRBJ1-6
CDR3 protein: CASRIRGGNSPLHF
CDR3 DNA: TGTGCCAGCAGGATCCGGGGAGGCAATTCACCCCTCCACTTT

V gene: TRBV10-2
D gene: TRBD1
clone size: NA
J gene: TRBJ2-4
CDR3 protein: CASSESTATGGNIQYF
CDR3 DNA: TGCGCCAGCAGTGAGTCGACTGCGACAGGGGGAAACATTCAGTACTTC

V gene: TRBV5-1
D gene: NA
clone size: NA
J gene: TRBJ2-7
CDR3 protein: CASSLAAAYEQYF
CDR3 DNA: TGCGCCAGCAGCTTGGCCGCGGCCTACGAGCAGTACTTC

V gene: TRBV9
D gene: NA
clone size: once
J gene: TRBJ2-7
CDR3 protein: CASSVKAEGYEQYF
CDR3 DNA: TGTGCCAGCAGCGTAAAGGCCGAGGGCTACGAGCAGTACTTC

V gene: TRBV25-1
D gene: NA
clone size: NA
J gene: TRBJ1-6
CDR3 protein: CASSESGDGNSPLHF
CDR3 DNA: TGTGCCAGCAGTGAATCAGGGGACGGAAATTCACCCCTCCACTTT

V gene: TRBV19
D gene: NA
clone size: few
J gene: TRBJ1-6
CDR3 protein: CASPYSAPLNSPLHF
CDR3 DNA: TGTGCCAGCCCTTACTCCGCGCCGCTTAATTCACCCCTCCACTTT

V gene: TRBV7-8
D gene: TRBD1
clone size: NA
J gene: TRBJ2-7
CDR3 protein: CASSLVGGQGARGISYEQYF
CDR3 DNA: TGTGCCAGCAGCTTAGTGGGAGGACAGGGCGCCCGGGGGATCTCCTACGAGCAGTACTTC

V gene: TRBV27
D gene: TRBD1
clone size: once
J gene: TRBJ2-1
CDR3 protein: CASSLYWTGDNEQFF
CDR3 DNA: TGTGCCAGCAGTTTATACTGGACAGGGGACAATGAGCAGTTCTTC

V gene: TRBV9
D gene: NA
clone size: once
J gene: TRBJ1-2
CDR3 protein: CASSVSWANPRAGELNYGYTF
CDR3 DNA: TGTGCCAGCAGCGTATCCTGGGCCAACCCCCGGGCGGGAGAGCTTAACTATGGCTACACCTTC

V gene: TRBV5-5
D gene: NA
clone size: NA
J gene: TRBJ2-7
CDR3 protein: CASSLSGHQYEQYF
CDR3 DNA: TGTGCCAGCAGCTTGAGCGGACACCAATACGAGCAGTACTTC

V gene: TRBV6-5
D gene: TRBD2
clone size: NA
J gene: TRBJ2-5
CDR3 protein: CASSSLAGEETQYF
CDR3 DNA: TGTGCCAGCAGTTCATTAGCGGGGGAAGAGACCCAGTACTTC

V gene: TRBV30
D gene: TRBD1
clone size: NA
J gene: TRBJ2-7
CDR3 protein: CAWSVSDRGLYEQYF
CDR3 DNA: TGTGCCTGGAGTGTATCCGACAGGGGACTCTACGAGCAGTACTTC

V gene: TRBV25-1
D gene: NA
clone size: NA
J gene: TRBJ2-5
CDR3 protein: CASSELEGETQYF
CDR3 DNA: TGTGCCAGCAGTGAATTGGAGGGCGAAACCCAGTACTTC

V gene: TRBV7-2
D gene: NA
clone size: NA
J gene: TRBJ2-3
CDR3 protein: CASSLLPSEGTDTQYF
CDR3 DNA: TGTGCCAGCAGCTTACTGCCTAGCGAGGGCACAGATACGCAGTATTTT

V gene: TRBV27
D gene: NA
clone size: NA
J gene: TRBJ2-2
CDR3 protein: CASSLSGVPGELFF
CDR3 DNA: TGTGCCAGCAGTTTATCAGGGGTTCCCGGGGAGCTGTTTTTT

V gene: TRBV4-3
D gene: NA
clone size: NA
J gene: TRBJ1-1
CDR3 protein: CASSQVQTNTEAFF
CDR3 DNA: TGCGCCAGCAGCCAAGTCCAGACTAACACTGAAGCTTTCTTT

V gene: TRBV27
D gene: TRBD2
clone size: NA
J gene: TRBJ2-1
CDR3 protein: CASTGGGYEQFF
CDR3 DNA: TGTGCCAGCACGGGCGGGGGGTATGAGCAGTTCTTC

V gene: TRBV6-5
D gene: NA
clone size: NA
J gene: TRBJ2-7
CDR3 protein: CASSSDSFSYEQYF
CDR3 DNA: TGTGCCAGCAGTTCGGACAGTTTCTCCTACGAGCAGTACTTC

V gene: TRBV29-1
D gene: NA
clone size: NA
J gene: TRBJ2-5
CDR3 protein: CSVEGGTETQYF
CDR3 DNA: TGCAGCGTTGAGGGGGGTACTGAGACCCAGTACTTC

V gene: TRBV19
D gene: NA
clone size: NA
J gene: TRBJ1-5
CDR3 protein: CASSITGNQPQHF
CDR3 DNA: TGTGCCAGTAGTATTACAGGCAATCAGCCCCAGCATTTT

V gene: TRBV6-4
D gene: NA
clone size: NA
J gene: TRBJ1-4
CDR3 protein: CASSDPGLTEKLFF
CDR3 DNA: TGTGCCAGCAGTGACCCGGGACTAACTGAAAAACTGTTTTTT

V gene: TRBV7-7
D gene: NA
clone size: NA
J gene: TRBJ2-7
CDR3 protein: CASSLGDSYEQYF
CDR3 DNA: TGTGCCAGCAGCTTAGGGGACTCCTACGAGCAGTACTTC

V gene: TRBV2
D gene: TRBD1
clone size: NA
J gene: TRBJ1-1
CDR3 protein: CASSDPDRGLNTEAFF
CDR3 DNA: TGTGCCAGCAGTGACCCGGACAGGGGTCTGAACACTGAAGCTTTCTTT

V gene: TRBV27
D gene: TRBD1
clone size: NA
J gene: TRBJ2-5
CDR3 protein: CASSWGQFHQETQYF
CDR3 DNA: TGTGCCAGCAGTTGGGGACAGTTCCACCAAGAGACCCAGTACTTC

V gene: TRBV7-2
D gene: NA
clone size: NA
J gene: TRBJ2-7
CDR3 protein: CASSLGGGRIPYEQYF
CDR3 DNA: TGTGCCAGCAGCTTAGGTGGGGGCCGAATCCCCTACGAGCAGTACTTC

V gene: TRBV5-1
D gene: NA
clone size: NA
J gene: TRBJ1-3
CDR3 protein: CALSRVPGNTIYF
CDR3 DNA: TGCGCCTTGTCTAGGGTACCTGGAAACACCATATATTTT